The rows below give T cell receptor beta chains drawn from one sample of a study of OX40 agonist ivuxolimab in advanced cancers. Clones were sequenced by immunoSEQ multiplex PCR, and TCRdb holds only the in-frame ones, with some missing. Here the sample spans about 62,000 clones, more than 85% being singletons. The specimen comprised CD4+ or CD8+ T cells sorted from blood, sampled in a trial of the OX40 agonist ivuxolimab. These TCRs come from an adult with an advanced solid tumor such as melanoma, head and neck, liver or kidney cancer. The CDR3 runs from the conserved cysteine through the conserved F or W. Each record gives: D gene, clone size, J gene, V gene, CDR3 protein, CDR3 DNA. The D gene is left open where the match is weak. A clone size is listed for some rows: how often the clone was seen (once, few, many), or a class if it is expanded.

NA	NA	TRBJ1-2	TRBV29-1	CSAPGSKGGYTF	TGCAGCGCTCCCGGGAGCAAGGGTGGCTACACCTTC
TRBD1	NA	TRBJ2-7	TRBV25-1	CASSTGQGRGDEQYF	TGTGCCAGCAGTACAGGACAGGGAAGAGGTGACGAGCAGTACTTC
NA	NA	TRBJ2-2	TRBV29-1	CSVEGAASVAAGELFF	TGCAGCGTTGAGGGTGCGGCTAGCGTGGCTGCCGGGGAGCTGTTTTTT
NA	NA	TRBJ2-5	TRBV27	CASSLGGGETQYF	TGTGCCAGCAGTCTAGGAGGTGGGGAGACCCAGTACTTC
NA	once	TRBJ2-3	TRBV7-9	CASSSEGVTDTQYF	TGTGCCAGCAGCTCCGAGGGGGTCACAGATACGCAGTATTTT
TRBD2	NA	TRBJ2-3	TRBV27	CASSPILAGALGTDTQYF	TGTGCCAGCAGTCCCATACTAGCGGGGGCCCTAGGCACAGATACGCAGTATTTT
NA	once	TRBJ2-1	TRBV9	CASSVDGGQYNEQFF	TGTGCCAGCAGCGTAGACGGGGGGCAGTACAATGAGCAGTTCTTC
NA	NA	TRBJ2-5	TRBV5-6	CASSLARGRETQYF	TGTGCCAGCAGCTTGGCCAGAGGCAGAGAGACCCAGTACTTC
NA	NA	TRBJ2-2	TRBV9	CASSDDTGELFF	TGTGCCAGCAGCGATGACACCGGGGAGCTGTTTTTT
NA	NA	TRBJ2-5	TRBV7-9	CASSPSAEEETQYF	TGTGCCAGCAGCCCCTCAGCCGAAGAAGAGACCCAGTACTTC
NA	NA	TRBJ1-1	TRBV20-1	CSARWETEAFF	TGCAGTGCTAGGTGGGAAACTGAAGCTTTCTTT
TRBD1	NA	TRBJ1-4	TRBV6-6	CASSVRTGGNEKLFF	TGTGCCAGCAGTGTAAGGACAGGGGGTAATGAAAAACTGTTTTTT
TRBD1	once	TRBJ1-1	TRBV6-4	CASSEGPGGNTEAFF	TGTGCCAGCAGTGAGGGCCCAGGGGGGAACACTGAAGCTTTCTTT
TRBD1	NA	TRBJ1-3	TRBV19	CASTYGTGLSNTIYF	TGTGCCAGTACCTATGGGACAGGGTTATCGAACACCATATATTTT
NA	NA	TRBJ2-3	TRBV7-2	CASSLVPGVGDTQYF	TGTGCCAGCAGCTTAGTACCGGGCGTCGGAGATACGCAGTATTTT
NA	NA	TRBJ2-3	TRBV6-1	CASSENPQLGGPFTDTQYF	TGTGCCAGCAGTGAAAACCCCCAGCTAGGGGGGCCCTTCACAGATACGCAGTATTTT
NA	few	TRBJ1-1	TRBV27	CASSLSENTEAFF	TGTGCCAGCAGTTTATCCGAAAACACTGAAGCTTTCTTT
TRBD1	NA	TRBJ2-7	TRBV6-6	CASSYFQGAHEQYF	TGTGCCAGCAGTTACTTTCAGGGGGCTCACGAGCAGTACTTC
NA	NA	TRBJ1-5	TRBV28	CASIDSNQPQHF	TGTGCCAGCATTGATAGCAATCAGCCCCAGCATTTT
NA	NA	TRBJ2-3	TRBV28	CASSFDPSQDTQYF	TGTGCCAGCAGTTTTGATCCTAGTCAAGATACGCAGTATTTT
TRBD1	NA	TRBJ1-2	TRBV6-6	CASSFDLRGLPYGYTF	TGTGCCAGCAGTTTCGACCTCAGGGGGCTACCTTATGGCTACACCTTC
TRBD1	NA	TRBJ2-7	TRBV7-2	CASSLGTGVYEQYF	TGTGCCAGCAGCTTGGGGACAGGGGTTTACGAGCAGTACTTC
TRBD1	NA	TRBJ1-1	TRBV10-1	CASSESRDRGPNTEAFF	TGCGCCAGCAGTGAGTCGCGGGACAGGGGGCCGAACACTGAAGCTTTCTTT
NA	once	TRBJ1-1	TRBV29-1	CSVRGLEAFF	TGCAGCGTCAGAGGCCTTGAAGCTTTCTTT
TRBD2	NA	TRBJ2-1	TRBV7-8	CASSATLAGGPPSPYNEQFF	TGTGCCAGCAGCGCCACCCTAGCGGGAGGGCCTCCTAGCCCCTACAATGAGCAGTTCTTC
TRBD1	NA	TRBJ1-1	TRBV29-1	CSVGALQGAGTEAFF	TGCAGCGTTGGGGCCCTACAGGGGGCAGGGACTGAAGCTTTCTTT
NA	NA	TRBJ2-2	TRBV9	CASSVARTSIKNANTGELFF	TGTGCCAGCAGCGTAGCAAGGACCAGCATCAAGAATGCGAACACCGGGGAGCTGTTTTTT
NA	NA	TRBJ2-5	TRBV29-1	CSVERSGFNARETQYF	TGCAGCGTTGAAAGATCCGGGTTTAACGCTAGGGAGACCCAGTACTTC
NA	NA	TRBJ2-7	TRBV27	CASSLGGGAPYEQYF	TGTGCCAGCAGTTTAGGCGGGGGCGCCCCTTACGAGCAGTACTTC